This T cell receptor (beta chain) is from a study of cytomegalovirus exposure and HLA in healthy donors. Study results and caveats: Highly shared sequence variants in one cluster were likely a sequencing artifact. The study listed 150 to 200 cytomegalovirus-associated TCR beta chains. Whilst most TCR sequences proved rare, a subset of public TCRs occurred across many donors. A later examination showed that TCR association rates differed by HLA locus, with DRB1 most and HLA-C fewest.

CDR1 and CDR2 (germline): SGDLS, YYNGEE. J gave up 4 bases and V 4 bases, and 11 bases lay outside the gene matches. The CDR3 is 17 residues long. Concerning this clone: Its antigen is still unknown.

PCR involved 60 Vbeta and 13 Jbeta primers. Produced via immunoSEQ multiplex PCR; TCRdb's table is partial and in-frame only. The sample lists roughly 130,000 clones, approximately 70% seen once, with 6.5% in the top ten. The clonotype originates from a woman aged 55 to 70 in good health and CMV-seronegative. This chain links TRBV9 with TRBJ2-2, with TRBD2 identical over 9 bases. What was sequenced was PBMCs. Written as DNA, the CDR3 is TGTGCCAGCAGCCTCAGGGGCGCGGGAGGGGCCACCGGGGAGCTGTTTTTT. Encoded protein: CASSLRGAGGATGELFF.